This TCR beta chain was recovered during a study of early T cells in non-severe SARS-CoV-2 infection. Overall study results and limits: Private and CD4 specificities were missed by VDJdb matching, skewed to anti-spike CD8.

Individual cDNA molecules were tagged with unique molecular identifiers. MiXCR, applied by TCRdb to the 5' RACE reads, yields one record per CDR3 protein. Found here are fewer than 40,000 distinct CDR3 sequences, 6.3% of them singletons; the top ten hold 5.9%. This clonotype appeared many times. Its target is not known. The receptor was isolated from an adult who was a healthcare worker with PCR-confirmed SARS-CoV-2 infection or an uninfected control (not recorded which). The sequenced sample was whole blood.

As DNA, the CDR3 is TGTGCCAGCTCACCAAGAGTCCCGGGACAGACGCAGTATTTT. It yields the protein CASSPRVPGQTQYF. V usage is TRBV18 and J usage is TRBJ2-3; 7 bases are a match to TRBD1. Germline lookup yields CDR1 KGHSH and CDR2 LQKENI. V shed 2 bases and J 9 bases; nucleotides not matched to a gene: 8. The CDR3 sequence is 14 residues long.